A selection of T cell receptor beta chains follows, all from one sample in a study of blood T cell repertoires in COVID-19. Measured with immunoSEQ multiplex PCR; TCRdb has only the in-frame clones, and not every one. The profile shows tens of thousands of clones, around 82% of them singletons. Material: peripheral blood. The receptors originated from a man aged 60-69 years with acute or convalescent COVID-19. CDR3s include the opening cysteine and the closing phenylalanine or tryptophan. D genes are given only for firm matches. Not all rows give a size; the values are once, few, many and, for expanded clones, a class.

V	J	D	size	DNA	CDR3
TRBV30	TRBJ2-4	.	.	TGTGCCTGGAGTTCCCCCACTCGGGACATTCAGTACTTC	CAWSSPTRDIQYF
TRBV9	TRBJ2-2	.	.	TGTGCCAGCAGCGTAGCACATGGCTTCGGGGAGCTGTTTTTT	CASSVAHGFGELFF
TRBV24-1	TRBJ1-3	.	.	TGTGCCACCATAGTGGGCAGGACTGGAAACACCATATATTTT	CATIVGRTGNTIYF
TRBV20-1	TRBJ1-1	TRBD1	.	TGCAGTGCTAGTGGTTCAGGTGGGACAGGGGCCGGGGCTTTCTTT	CSASGSGGTGAGAFF
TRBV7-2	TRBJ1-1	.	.	TGTGCCAGCAGCTTTGACATGAACACTGAAGCTTTCTTT	CASSFDMNTEAFF
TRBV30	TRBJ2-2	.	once	TGTGCCTGGACTCTAGGCGGCAAGAACACCGGGGAGCTGTTTTTT	CAWTLGGKNTGELFF
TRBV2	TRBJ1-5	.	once	TGTGCCAGCAGTGGAGGTGGGGCCAATCAGCCCCAGCATTTT	CASSGGGANQPQHF
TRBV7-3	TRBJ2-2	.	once	TGTGCCAGCAGCCCCACAACGAACACCGGGGAGCTGTTTTTT	CASSPTTNTGELFF
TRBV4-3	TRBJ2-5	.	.	TGCGCCAGCAGCCTAGGAATGCTAGGGGAGGAAGCGACCCAGTACTTC	CASSLGMLGEEATQYF
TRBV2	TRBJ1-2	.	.	TGTGCCAGCAGTGAGGGGGGAGGTGGCTACACCTTC	CASSEGGGGYTF
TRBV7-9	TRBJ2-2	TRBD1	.	TGTGCCAGCAGCTTAACGAACAGGGGGCTCGGGGAGCTGTTTTTT	CASSLTNRGLGELFF
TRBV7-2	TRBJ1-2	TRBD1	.	TGTGCCAGCAGCTCGGGACAGGGAGAATTCTATGGCTACACCTTC	CASSSGQGEFYGYTF
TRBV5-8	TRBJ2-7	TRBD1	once	TGTGCCAGCAGCTTAGGACCCGGGACAGGGGATCCCCAGTACTTC	CASSLGPGTGDPQYF
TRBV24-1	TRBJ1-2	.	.	TGTGCCACCAGTGACGCCCGGGGGGCGAGAGGCTACACCTTC	CATSDARGARGYTF
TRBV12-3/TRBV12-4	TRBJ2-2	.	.	TGTGCCAGCAGTTTTCAGGGGACCGGGGAGCTGTTTTTT	CASSFQGTGELFF
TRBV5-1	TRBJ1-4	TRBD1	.	TGCGCCAGCAGCGTCCAGGGACAGGGGAACGAAAAACTGTTTTTT	CASSVQGQGNEKLFF
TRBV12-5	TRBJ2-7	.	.	TGTGCTAGTGGTTTGGTAAAAGTCCAGACCGACTCAGAGCAGTACTTC	CASGLVKVQTDSEQYF
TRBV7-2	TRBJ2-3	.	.	TGTGCCAGCAGCTTACGCAGGGCCCCTAGCACAGATACGCAGTATTTT	CASSLRRAPSTDTQYF
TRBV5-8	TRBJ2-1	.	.	TGTGCCAGCAGCCCGGACAATGAGCAGTTCTTC	CASSPDNEQFF
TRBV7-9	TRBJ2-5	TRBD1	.	TGTGCCAGCAGCCACACAGGGGGCGGGGAGACCCAGTACTTC	CASSHTGGGETQYF
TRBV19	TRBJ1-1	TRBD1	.	TGTGCCAGTAGTTCCGGACAGGGCCGCACTGAAGCTTTCTTT	CASSSGQGRTEAFF
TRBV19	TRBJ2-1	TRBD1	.	TGTGCCAGTAGTATTGGGACAGGGGATGAGCAGTTCTTC	CASSIGTGDEQFF
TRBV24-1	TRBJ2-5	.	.	TGTGCCACCAGTGATTTGGGAGGGTACGAGACCCAGTACTTC	CATSDLGGYETQYF
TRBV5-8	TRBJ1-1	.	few	TGTGCCAGCAGCTGGCGCGGGGGGGATGTAACTGAAGCTTTCTTT	CASSWRGGDVTEAFF
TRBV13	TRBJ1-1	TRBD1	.	TGTGCCAGCCTTATTCGCAGGGGGCAAGCTTTCTTT	CASLIRRGQAFF
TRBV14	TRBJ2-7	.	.	TGTGCCAGCAGCCAACAGGGATCTCTGGGAGAGCAGTACTTC	CASSQQGSLGEQYF
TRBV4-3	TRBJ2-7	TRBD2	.	TGCGCCAGCAGCCAAGAGCCGGGGGGGAGCGAGCAGTACTTC	CASSQEPGGSEQYF
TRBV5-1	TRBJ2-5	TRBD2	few	TGCGCCAGCAGCTTATCTAGCGGGGGGCGAGAGACCCAGTACTTC	CASSLSSGGRETQYF
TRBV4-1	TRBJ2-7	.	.	TGCGCCAGCAGCCAAGATACGCAGGGGTGGGGCGAGCAGTACTTC	CASSQDTQGWGEQYF
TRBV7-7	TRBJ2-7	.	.	TGTGCCAGCAGCCCTGGAGCCGGCCCATCCTACGAGCAGTACTTC	CASSPGAGPSYEQYF
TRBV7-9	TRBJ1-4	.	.	TGTGCCAGCAGCGTAACAGGGAAGAATGAAAAACTGTTTTTT	CASSVTGKNEKLFF
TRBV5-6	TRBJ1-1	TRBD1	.	TGTGCCAGCAGCCGAAAACAAAGACAGGGCTGGAACACTGAAGCTTTCTTT	CASSRKQRQGWNTEAFF
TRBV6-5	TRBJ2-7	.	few	TGTGCCAGCAGGAAAGCCGCCGAGCAGTACTTC	CASRKAAEQYF
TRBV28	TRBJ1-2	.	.	TGTGCCAGCAGTAGCTTCCGGGGTAACTATGGCTACACCTTC	CASSSFRGNYGYTF
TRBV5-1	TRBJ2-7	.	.	TGCGCCAGCAGCTTGGACAGGACGTACGAGCAGTACTTC	CASSLDRTYEQYF
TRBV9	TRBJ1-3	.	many	TGTGCCAGCAGCGTAGGCGGGGGTCCCGGAAACACCATATATTTT	CASSVGGGPGNTIYF
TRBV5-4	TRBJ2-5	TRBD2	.	TGTGCCAGCAGCTTCCCCGGGACTAGACAAGAGACCCAGTACTTC	CASSFPGTRQETQYF
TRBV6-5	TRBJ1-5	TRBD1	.	TGTGCCAGCAAGGGACAGGGCAATCAGCCCCAGCATTTT	CASKGQGNQPQHF
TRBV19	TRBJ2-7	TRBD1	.	TGTGCCAGTAGTATGTCTCAGGGGGCGGCGTACGAGCAGTACTTC	CASSMSQGAAYEQYF
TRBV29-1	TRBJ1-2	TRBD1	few	TGCAGCGTTATCGACAGGGTGAGCTATGGCTACACCTTC	CSVIDRVSYGYTF
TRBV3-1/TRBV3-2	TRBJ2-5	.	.	TGTGCCAGCAGCCAAGATAAACTAGAAGAGACCCAGTACTTC	CASSQDKLEETQYF
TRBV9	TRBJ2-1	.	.	TGTGCCAGCAGCGTAGTCGGGGAACTTTACAATGAGCAGTTCTTC	CASSVVGELYNEQFF
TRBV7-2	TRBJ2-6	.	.	TGTGCCAGCAGCTCGGCGGGAAGCTCTGGGGCCAACGTCCTGACTTTC	CASSSAGSSGANVLTF